Each of the 26 T cell receptor beta chains below was sequenced from the same sample in a study of identical twins. TCRdb used MiXCR to reprocess the 5' RACE reads, holding one entry per CDR3 protein. The sample has 690,000 or so distinct CDR3 sequences, 8.5% to 9% seen once. The data were also submitted as part of a second study, on yellow fever vaccine responses in identical twins.

Sequenced sample: PBMCs. These receptors were collected from a woman under 30 in good health.

A few counts support this clonotype. V gene TRBV7-9 combines with J gene TRBJ2-1; tentatively, D is TRBD1 or TRBD2 (5 bases each). V shed 0 bases and J shed 1 base, with 13 bases lying between them. CDR1 and CDR2 (germline): SEHNR, FQNEAQ (reference sequence). This CDR3 contains 17 residues. CDR3: CASSLAAGTFSYNEQFF. As DNA, the CDR3 is TGTGCCAGCAGCTTAGCTGCAGGGACGTTTTCCTACAATGAGCAGTTCTTC.

This clonotype was counted at least ten times. V usage is TRBV10-3 and J usage is TRBJ2-3; D remains unclear. Germline loops: CDR1 ENHRY, CDR2 SYGVKD. The CDR3 runs to 14 residues. V was shortened by 4 bases and J by 0 bases, with 8 bases between the two germline ends. CDR3 in amino acids: CAISVSPSTDTQYF. As DNA, the CDR3 is TGTGCCATCAGTGTGAGTCCTAGCACAGATACGCAGTATTTT.

This clonotype occurred many times. This chain joins TRBV20-1 and TRBJ2-7, with D maybe TRBD1 (6 bases). The V end lost 5 bases, the J end lost 4 bases, and 15 bases lay between the germline ends. This CDR3 has 13 amino acids. Germline assignment: CDR1 DFQATT and CDR2 SNEGSKA (reference sequence). The CDR3 loop is CSAPRDTRYEQYF. Here the CDR3 DNA reads TGCAGTGCTCCTCGGGACACTCGGTACGAGCAGTACTTC.

This clonotype was detected many times. The rearrangement uses TRBV5-1 and TRBJ2-7, with 8 nucleotides matching TRBD2. Germline values: CDR1 SGHRS, CDR2 YFSETQ. Trimming took 5 bases from V and 1 from J; bases not matched to a gene: 5. CDR3 length: 14 amino acids. CDR3 in amino acids: CASRPLAGSYEQYF. The CDR3 DNA is TGCGCCAGCAGGCCCTTAGCGGGATCCTACGAGCAGTACTTC.

This clonotype was found many times. The chain combines TRBV10-3 with TRBJ2-7, with D possibly TRBD1 on 6 matching bases. Trimming pared 9 bases from V and 3 bases from J, leaving 15 bases between. Per the germline V gene, CDR1 is ENHRY and CDR2 is SYGVKD. This CDR3 has 13 residues. CDR3 region: CAIGGQGHYEQYF. As DNA, the CDR3 is TGTGCCATTGGCGGGCAGGGGCACTACGAGCAGTACTTC.

The V call is TRBV7-9, the J call TRBJ2-1; 9 positions match TRBD2. The CDR3 is 15 amino acids. Trimming removed 1 base from V and 7 bases from J; junction bases left unmatched: 5. The germline V gene has CDR1 SEHNR and CDR2 FQNEAQ (reference sequence). CDR3 bases: TGTGCCAGCAGCTTAGGGGGGACTAGCAATAATGAGCAGTTCTTC. It yields the protein CASSLGGTSNNEQFF.

J is TRBJ2-1 and V is TRBV27; 11 bases align to TRBD2. Germline-derived CDR1 and CDR2 are MNHEY and SMNVEV (reference sequence). This CDR3 is 15 amino acids long. V lost 5 bases to trimming and J lost 3 bases; unmatched junction nucleotides: 3. In DNA, the CDR3 is TGTGCCAGCAGTCGGGGACTAGCGGTCTACAATGAGCAGTTCTTC. Its translation is CASSRGLAVYNEQFF.

A few counts support this clonotype. The rearrangement links TRBV4-3 to TRBJ2-7; 11 positions match TRBD2. The V gene end was trimmed by 1 base and the J gene end by 6 bases; junction bases not matched to a gene: 14. The length of the CDR3 is 18 residues. From germline, CDR1 is LGHNA and CDR2 YSLEER. CDR3 coding DNA: TGCGCCAGCAGCCAAGTTTGGTGGAGACTAGCGGGATTTTTCGAGCAGTACTTC. It yields the protein CASSQVWWRLAGFFEQYF.

The chain is built from TRBV5-4 and TRBJ2-3, with 7 bases aligning to TRBD2. Germline CDR1 SGHNT, CDR2 YYREEE (reference sequence). The CDR3 contains 16 residues. With 0 bases clipped from V and 5 bases from J, the junction kept 9 bases outside the gene matches. The CDR3 reads CASSLDRLAGVDTQYF. As DNA, the CDR3 is TGTGCCAGCAGCTTGGACCGGCTCGCGGGGGTAGATACGCAGTATTTT.

The table lists this clonotype with a few counts. This chain connects TRBV7-6 to TRBJ1-2; 8 nucleotides match TRBD1. This CDR3 has 14 residues. With V trimmed by 4 bases and J by 9 bases, 10 bases remained unmatched. Germline loops: CDR1 SGHVS, CDR2 FNYEAQ. CDR3 residues: CASSSGRDRRSYTF. CDR3 in DNA: TGTGCCAGCAGCTCGGGGAGGGACAGGAGGAGCTACACCTTC. Using reference TRBV7-6 and TRBJ1-2 for the parts outside the CDR3, the full variable domain is GAGVSQSPRYKVTKRGQDVALRCDPISGHVSLYWYRQALGQGPEFLTYFNYEAQQDKSGLPNDRFSAERPEGSISTLTIQRTEQRDSAMYRCASSSGRDRRSYTFGSGTRLTVV.

This clonotype was observed at least ten times. This chain uses TRBV29-1 with TRBJ2-7; TRBD1 matches 9 bases. V was pared by 7 bases and J by 3 bases, with 7 bases of the junction left unmatched. Germline CDR1 SQVTM, CDR2 ANQGSEA. The CDR3 consists of 13 residues. As DNA, the CDR3 is TGCAGCGCATGGGGGACAGGGCACTACGAGCAGTACTTC. Translating it yields CSAWGTGHYEQYF.

The sample holds a few counts of this clonotype. The J gene is TRBJ2-2, the V gene TRBV7-6; 9 bases align to TRBD1. The CDR3 covers 16 residues. V trimming: 4 bases; J trimming: 0 bases; junction bases outside the gene matches: 3. Per germline, CDR1 SGHVS and CDR2 FNYEAQ. CDR3: CASSWGQGANTGELFF. The CDR3 DNA reads TGTGCCAGCAGCTGGGGACAGGGTGCGAACACCGGGGAGCTGTTTTTT.

This clonotype has a count of ten or more. The J gene is TRBJ2-7, the V gene TRBV7-2; D is ambiguous. Trimming took 4 bases from V and 7 from J, leaving 8 bases between them. Per germline, CDR1 SGHTA and CDR2 FQGNSA. This CDR3 contains 11 residues. For the CDR3, the DNA is TGTGCCAGCAGCTCAGGACGAGAGCAGTACTTC. Protein product: CASSSGREQYF.

This clonotype has only a few counts. The chain couples TRBV29-1 to TRBJ2-1; the D gene is possibly TRBD2 (6 bases). Germline V CDR1 and CDR2: SQVTM, ANQGSEA. The V end lost 6 bases, the J end lost 2 bases, and 14 bases lay between the germline ends. The CDR3 totals 14 residues. CDR3 sequence reads: CSVPSIAAYNEQFF. The CDR3 DNA reads as TGCAGCGTACCCTCAATAGCGGCCTACAATGAGCAGTTCTTC.

This clonotype was seen many times. The genes are TRBV4-2 and TRBJ2-1, with D perhaps matching TRBD2 (6 bases). Germline values: CDR1 LGHNA, CDR2 YNFKEQ. The CDR3 is 14 amino acids. V was trimmed by 7 bases and J by 5 bases, leaving 15 bases between them. CDR3 sequence (DNA): TGTGCCAGCACCCACGAGTCGGGGGACAATGAGCAGTTCTTC. This gives the protein CASTHESGDNEQFF.

This clonotype turned up a few times. The chain employs TRBV5-1 and TRBJ2-2; TRBD1 matches at 9 bases. Germline assignment: CDR1 SGHRS and CDR2 YFSETQ. This CDR3 contains 15 residues. V was pared by 5 bases and J by 2 bases, with 4 bases of the junction left unmatched. The CDR3 loop is CASRQGQGNTGELFF. The CDR3 DNA follows: TGCGCCAGCAGGCAGGGACAGGGAAACACCGGGGAGCTGTTTTTT.

Comments on this clonotype: Lacking the conserved final phenylalanine or tryptophan, this CDR3 likely reflects a read error. V and J are TRBV28 and TRBJ2-7; TRBD1 agrees at 11 bases. The CDR3 has 14 amino acids. The germline V gene has CDR1 MDHEN and CDR2 SYDVKM. With 6 bases clipped from V and 1 base from J, the junction kept 2 bases outside the gene matches. In nucleotides, the CDR3 is TGTGCCAGCAGGGGGACAGGGGGATCCTACGAGCAGTACTCC. It codes for CASRGTGGSYEQYS.

This sequence joins TRBV6-1 and TRBJ1-3; D is possibly TRBD1 (6 bases). The CDR3 contains 13 residues. CDR1 and CDR2 from the germline V gene are MNHNS and SASEGT. V was shortened by 6 bases and J by 4 bases, with 10 bases between the two germline ends. The CDR3 reads CASRETGGNTIYF. CDR3 sequence (DNA): TGTGCCAGCAGAGAGACAGGAGGAAACACCATATATTTT.

This clonotype appeared a few times. The chain combines TRBV12-3 or TRBV12-4 with TRBJ1-2; no firm D call. With 1 base removed from V and 0 bases from J, the gap between germline ends came to 9 bases. The CDR3 is 15 amino acids. The chain's CDR3 is CASSLGPTSNYGYTF. The CDR3 coding sequence is TGTGCCAGCAGTTTAGGCCCGACGTCTAACTATGGCTACACCTTC.

This chain connects TRBV7-3 to TRBJ2-4; TRBD1 or TRBD2 may be the D gene (5 bases each). Germline V gene data show CDR1 as SGHTA and CDR2 as FQGTGA. V dropped 1 base and J dropped 8 bases, with 12 bases sitting between them. This CDR3 comprises 14 residues. Here the CDR3 DNA reads TGTGCCAGCAGCTTAAGGCCGGGGCGAGACATTCAGTACTTC. Encoded protein: CASSLRPGRDIQYF.

This clonotype turned up a few times. CDR3 amino acids: CASFQGSGAFTGELFF. The CDR3 DNA sequence: TGTGCCAGCTTCCAAGGTAGCGGGGCCTTCACCGGGGAGCTGTTTTTT. The chain employs TRBV7-2 and TRBJ2-2; 8 bases are a match to TRBD2. The germline V gene has CDR1 SGHTA and CDR2 FQGNSA. The V gene end was trimmed by 8 bases and the J gene end by 4 bases; junction bases not matched to a gene: 12. This CDR3 has 16 amino acids.

In its sample, this clonotype was seen many times. The rearrangement joins TRBV6-1 to TRBJ1-2; D perhaps matches TRBD1 (5 bases). The germline gives CDR1 MNHNS, CDR2 SASEGT. CDR3 length equals 15 residues. Trimming cost V 6 bases and J 1 base, with 15 bases left between them. The CDR3: CASRNPTAVNYGYTF. The CDR3 bases are TGTGCCAGCAGAAACCCGACAGCTGTTAACTATGGCTACACCTTC.

The rearrangement joins TRBV7-2 to TRBJ2-3, with D possibly being TRBD2 (7 bases). This CDR3 has 15 residues. CDR1 is SGHTA, CDR2 FQGNSA, per germline. Trimming removed 4 bases at V and 6 bases at J, with 17 bases between. In DNA form, the CDR3 reads TGTGCCAGCAGCTACCGGGGGGCCGCGGGGGATACGCAGTATTTT. It translates to CASSYRGAAGDTQYF.

There are a few counts of this clonotype. This sequence joins TRBV7-9 and TRBJ1-1; D is ambiguous. This CDR3 is built from 15 residues. V was pared by 1 base and J by 1 base, with 10 bases between. Germline V gene data show CDR1 as SEHNR and CDR2 as FQNEAQ (reference sequence). The CDR3 DNA reads as TGTGCCAGCAGCTTAGACCATTACCCGAACACTGAAGCTTTCTTT. Encoded protein: CASSLDHYPNTEAFF.

The rearrangement uses TRBV20-1 and TRBJ2-7; 11 bases map to TRBD2. This CDR3 has 16 amino acids. Unmatched junction bases numbered 6, after V lost 0 bases and J lost 2 bases. Per germline, CDR1 DFQATT and CDR2 SNEGSKA (reference sequence). The chain's CDR3 is CSAREVLAGGPYEQYF. Here the CDR3 DNA reads TGCAGTGCTAGAGAGGTGCTAGCGGGAGGTCCCTACGAGCAGTACTTC.

This clonotype showed up just a few times. The chain recombines TRBV7-2 with TRBJ1-4; tentatively, D is TRBD1 (6 bases). V was shortened by 0 bases and J by 6 bases, with 17 bases between the two germline ends. Germline assignment: CDR1 SGHTA and CDR2 FQGNSA. The CDR3 covers 17 residues. The CDR3 region has the DNA TGTGCCAGCAGCTTAGCGCCGAGGGGGTCGGGTTATGAAAAACTGTTTTTT. Its protein product is CASSLAPRGSGYEKLFF.